The 4 T cell receptor beta chains reported below all come from one sample, sequenced in a study of blood T cell repertoires in COVID-19. This table comes from immunoSEQ multiplex PCR, and its TCRdb copy is limited to in-frame clones, with some not included. The data hold under 450,000 clones, with roughly 87% observed a single time. Input material: PBMCs or T cells enriched from blood (not recorded which). The receptors come from a woman aged 50 to 60 who had recovered from COVID-19.

This clone has only a few counts. The chain links TRBV2 to TRBJ2-7; TRBD2 agrees at 13 bases. CDR3 length: 19 residues. Germline V gives CDR1 SNHLY, CDR2 FYNNEI. Germline trimming cut 2 bases from V and 7 bases from J; bases unmatched to any gene: 17. The chain's CDR3 is CASSERRPGLAGPLREQYF. In nucleotides, the CDR3 is TGTGCCAGCAGTGAAAGACGCCCGGGACTAGCGGGGCCACTGAGGGAGCAGTACTTC.

This clone was picked up a small number of times. The chain links TRBV5-4 to TRBJ2-5; 10 positions agree with TRBD2. The junction had 7 bases not matched to a gene; V was cut back by 1 base and J by 1 base. The CDR3 has 17 residues. Germline V gene data show CDR1 as SGHNT and CDR2 as YYREEE (reference sequence). The CDR3: CASSLNPQREGQETQYF. For the CDR3, the DNA is TGTGCCAGCAGCTTGAATCCCCAGCGGGAGGGCCAAGAGACCCAGTACTTC.

The chain is built from TRBV19 and TRBJ1-6; 7 bases fit TRBD1. The germline V gene encodes CDR1 LNHDA and CDR2 SQIVND (reference sequence). This CDR3 has 15 residues. V was pared by 5 bases and J by 9 bases, with 10 bases of the junction left unmatched. The CDR3 loop reads CASSARSGTVSPLHF. DNA of the CDR3: TGTGCCAGTAGTGCACGATCCGGGACAGTTTCACCCCTCCACTTT.

This chain links TRBV2 with TRBJ2-1, with 8 positions matching TRBD1. Trimming at V came to 6 bases and at J to 5 bases, leaving 9 bases not matched to a gene. This CDR3 has 15 residues. From germline, CDR1 is SNHLY and CDR2 FYNNEI. DNA of the CDR3: TGTGCCAGCAGGGGGCAGGGGGCCTCTAACAATGAGCAGTTCTTC. The encoded protein is CASRGQGASNNEQFF.